This T cell receptor (beta chain) derives from a study of blood T cell repertoires in COVID-19. About the study: Collection of acute and convalescent COVID-19 samples took place in the United States, Italy and Spain. In each case, the material was cDNA or gDNA derived from T cells, B-cell-depleted T cells, or PBMCs.

CDR1 is SGHRS and CDR2 is YFSETQ in the germline V gene. The CDR3 sequence is 13 residues long. V was cut by 5 bases and J by 5 bases, with 14 bases left in between. Original processing methods: Quantification of nucleated cells was approximated via reference gene primer amplification. The method was immunoSEQ multiplex PCR; TCRdb's version includes in-frame clones alone and lacks a portion of them. That table gives V, J and clone size, and the DNA gave D and trimming. The sample consists of about 210,000 clones, roughly nine tenths of them appearing once. What was sequenced was peripheral blood. The gene calls are TRBV5-1 and TRBJ2-7; possible D gene TRBD2, 5 bases. This clonotype was sampled from a man in his 70s with acute or convalescent COVID-19. CDR3 DNA: TGCGCCAGCAGTGGTGGCGGGTCCGACGAGCAGTACTTC. Translated: CASSGGGSDEQYF.